The clone carrying this TCR beta chain was found many times. RNA transcripts yielded amplified TCR beta CDR3 regions. Researchers ran a first-round RT-PCR on the TCR CDR3 using the HTBI primer set. MiXCR, applied by TCRdb to the multiplex PCR reads, yields one record per CDR3 protein. Of fewer than 600,000 distinct CDR3 sequences listed, 13% to 15% are singletons. V lost 5 bases to trimming and J lost 1 base, with 20 bases between them. This CDR3 has 17 amino acids. The source of the sample is a study of T cells in Graves' hyperthyroidism and ophthalmopathy. What was sequenced was blood. This clonotype originated in a woman between 35 and 50 years old with Graves' hyperthyroidism. The chain uses TRBV12-3 or TRBV12-4 and TRBJ1-1; D perhaps matches TRBD1 (6 bases). The CDR3 sequence: CASSPFVRQVENTEAFF. The CDR3 bases are TGTGCCAGCAGTCCGTTCGTAAGACAGGTGGAGAACACTGAAGCTTTCTTT.